This is a list of T cell receptor beta chains from one sample in a study of T cell responses to AZD1222 COVID-19 vaccine. The assay was immunoSEQ multiplex PCR, and TCRdb's table has in-frame clones only and misses some. The sample has approximately 150,000 clones; 90% are singletons. The sequencing here drew on peripheral blood, taken 28 days after the second AZD1222 dose. Receptors originate from an adult who received the AZD1222 COVID-19 vaccine. The CDR3 runs from the conserved cysteine through the conserved F or W. The D gene is left open where the match is weak. Size tells how often a clone was seen (once, few, many) or the class of an expanded clone, and some rows leave it out.

D gene	CDR3 length	clone size	J gene	V gene	CDR3 DNA	CDR3 protein
TRBD1	15	once	TRBJ1-1	TRBV6-5	TGTGCCAGCAGGCCCAACTACAGGGGGAACACTGAAGCTTTCTTT	CASRPNYRGNTEAFF
-	13	-	TRBJ1-5	TRBV30	TGTGCCTGGAGTCGCCAGGGGTTCCAGCCCCAGCATTTT	CAWSRQGFQPQHF
TRBD1	17	-	TRBJ1-2	TRBV9	TGTGCCAGCAGCGTGGGACCGACAGGGAGTATGAACTATGGCTACACCTTC	CASSVGPTGSMNYGYTF
TRBD1	13	-	TRBJ1-2	TRBV5-1	TGCGCCAGCAGCTTGCTTCAGGGGGATGGCTACACCTTC	CASSLLQGDGYTF
-	11	-	TRBJ1-2	TRBV24-1	TGTGCCACCAGTGACCCCAGGGGTTACACCTTC	CATSDPRGYTF
-	14	-	TRBJ1-6	TRBV28	TGTGCCAGCAGTTTCCGCAGGGGCAATTCACCCCTCCACTTT	CASSFRRGNSPLHF
TRBD1	12	-	TRBJ2-5	TRBV30	TGTGCCTGGACTCTGAGACAGGGTACCCAGTACTTC	CAWTLRQGTQYF
-	11	-	TRBJ2-1	TRBV30	TGTGCCTGGAGTCTGAGGAATGAGCAGTTCTTC	CAWSLRNEQFF
-	13	-	TRBJ2-6	TRBV30	TGTGCCTCCTCGGGTGGTGGGGCCAACGTCCTGACTTTC	CASSGGGANVLTF
-	15	-	TRBJ1-6	TRBV4-1	TGCGCCAGCAGCCACACGTCAGGGAGTGATTCACCCCTCCACTTT	CASSHTSGSDSPLHF
-	14	-	TRBJ1-1	TRBV7-6	TGTGCCAGCAGCTTAGTTAGGGGGGCCACTGAAGCTTTCTTT	CASSLVRGATEAFF
-	14	few	TRBJ2-2	TRBV2	TGTGCCAGCAGGCAGGGGATAAACACCGGGGAGCTGTTTTTT	CASRQGINTGELFF
-	13	-	TRBJ1-5	TRBV2	TGTGCCAGCAGTGATCCGTTACGTTCCCCCCAGCATTTT	CASSDPLRSPQHF
TRBD1	14	-	TRBJ2-7	TRBV7-6	TGTGCCAGCAGCGCCCGACAGGGGTCCTACGAGCAGTACTTC	CASSARQGSYEQYF
-	16	-	TRBJ2-1	TRBV5-1	TGCGCCAGCGCCATGGCCCAGGGAGGACGGTACAATGAGCAGTTCTTC	CASAMAQGGRYNEQFF
TRBD1	14	-	TRBJ1-1	TRBV5-4	TGTGCCAGCAGCGTCGGGACAGCGAACACTGAAGCTTTCTTT	CASSVGTANTEAFF
-	13	-	TRBJ1-1	TRBV19	TGTGCCAGTAGACAGGGCGTAAACACTGAAGCTTTCTTT	CASRQGVNTEAFF
TRBD1	15	-	TRBJ2-7	TRBV19	TGTGCCAGTAGCATACGGGACAGGGGTTCCTACGAGCAGTACTTC	CASSIRDRGSYEQYF
TRBD2	16	-	TRBJ2-5	TRBV4-2	TGTGCCAGCAGCCAAGGTCCGGGACTAGCCAAAGAGACCCAGTACTTC	CASSQGPGLAKETQYF
-	18	-	TRBJ1-3	TRBV25-1	TGTGCCAGCAGTGAATCTTCTAGGGGACGGAAGTCTGGAAACACCATATATTTT	CASSESSRGRKSGNTIYF
-	12	-	TRBJ1-2	TRBV7-8	TGTGCCAGCAGCTTAGGCTCAACGAGCTACACCTTC	CASSLGSTSYTF
-	15	-	TRBJ1-4	TRBV7-2	TGTGCCAGCAGCCAAACAGGCCCAACTAATGAAAAACTGTTTTTT	CASSQTGPTNEKLFF
-	18	-	TRBJ1-6	TRBV4-2	TGTGCCAGCAGCCAAATGGGTCAGGGGAGTTACTATAATTCACCCCTCCACTTT	CASSQMGQGSYYNSPLHF
TRBD1	14	-	TRBJ1-2	TRBV11-2	TGTGCCAGCAGCCCCCCCGGGACAGGCCGTGGCTACACCTTC	CASSPPGTGRGYTF
TRBD1	15	once	TRBJ2-7	TRBV5-1	TGCGCCAGCAGCTTGGAGGCGACAGGGAACTACGAGCAGTACTTC	CASSLEATGNYEQYF
TRBD2	18	-	TRBJ2-3	TRBV7-9	TGTGCCAGCAGCTTACCCCACGGTGCGGGGGGGAGCACAGATACGCAGTATTTT	CASSLPHGAGGSTDTQYF
TRBD2	15	-	TRBJ2-1	TRBV6-5	TGTGCCAGCAGTTGGTGGGCTAGCGGGGCGAAGGAGCAGTTCTTC	CASSWWASGAKEQFF
-	15	-	TRBJ2-7	TRBV4-2	TGTGCCAGCAGCCAAGTTGCAGGGTTCGGGTACGAGCAGTACTTC	CASSQVAGFGYEQYF
-	12	-	TRBJ1-6	TRBV30	TGTGCCTGGAACGGGAATAGGTCACCCCTCCACTTT	CAWNGNRSPLHF
-	12	-	TRBJ2-2	TRBV28	TGTGCCAGCAGTTTTAAGACGGGGGAGCTGTTTTTT	CASSFKTGELFF
-	11	-	TRBJ2-2	TRBV30	TGTGCCTGGAGTCTGTCCGGGGAGCTGTTTTTT	CAWSLSGELFF
-	12	-	TRBJ2-1	TRBV5-5	TGTGCCAGCAGCCAGAATAACAATGAGCAGTTCTTC	CASSQNNNEQFF
TRBD1	14	-	TRBJ1-4	TRBV30	TGTGCCTGGAGTCCGGGACAGGGGCAAGAAAAACTGTTTTTT	CAWSPGQGQEKLFF
TRBD1	13	once	TRBJ2-1	TRBV7-2	TGTGCCAGCAGCTTGGGACAGAGCAATGAGCAGTTCTTC	CASSLGQSNEQFF
-	14	once	TRBJ2-7	TRBV7-9	TGTGCCAGCAGCTCGACGGGACGAACCTACGAGCAGTACTTC	CASSSTGRTYEQYF
-	13	-	TRBJ2-5	TRBV12-3/TRBV12-4	TGTGCCAGCAGTTTGTCTGAACGGGGGACCCAGTACTTC	CASSLSERGTQYF
-	13	once	TRBJ2-1	TRBV7-2	TGTGCCAGCAGCTTAGGACAGAACAATGAGCAGTTCTTC	CASSLGQNNEQFF
-	14	-	TRBJ1-1	TRBV5-1	TGCGCCAGCAGCCCGGGGGGCGAGAACACTGAAGCTTTCTTT	CASSPGGENTEAFF
-	13	once	TRBJ1-2	TRBV7-9	TGTGCCAGCAGCTTACTCGGCAGCTATGGCTACACCTTC	CASSLLGSYGYTF
-	15	few	TRBJ1-2	TRBV19	TGTGCCAGTACCGAAAGGCTACAGGGCGCCTATGGCTACACCTTC	CASTERLQGAYGYTF
-	14	-	TRBJ2-7	TRBV30	TGTGCCTGGAGTAAAAAGCAGTTCTCCTACGAGCAGTACTTC	CAWSKKQFSYEQYF
-	15	-	TRBJ1-5	TRBV19	TGTGCCAGTAGTTCGAACCGGGCCTTCAATCAGCCCCAGCATTTT	CASSSNRAFNQPQHF
-	12	-	TRBJ1-2	TRBV7-9	TGTGCCAGCAGCTTAAATCAAGATGGCTACACCTTC	CASSLNQDGYTF
-	13	-	TRBJ1-2	TRBV12-3/TRBV12-4	TGTGCCAGCAGTTTACGGTCAGGGAACGGCTACACCTTC	CASSLRSGNGYTF